The clone carrying this TCR beta chain turned up a few times. V gave up 5 bases and J gave up 2 bases, with 12 bases separating them. Germline lookup yields CDR1 SNHLY and CDR2 FYNNEI. The CDR3 runs to 15 residues. This sample was included in a study of blood T cell repertoires in COVID-19. Profiling relied on immunoSEQ multiplex PCR, and the TCRdb table lists in-frame clones only, not all of them. Altogether 20,000 to 25,000 clones are present, around 67% being singletons, with the ten largest covering around 21%. This sequence was found in a human donor in a cohort sampled during active or convalescent COVID-19. Input material: peripheral blood. The chain employs TRBV2 and TRBJ2-2, with D possibly being TRBD1 (6 bases). For the CDR3, the DNA is TGTGCCAGCAGTCAACAGGGATTAAACACCGGGGAGCTGTTTTTT. Translating gives CASSQQGLNTGELFF.